The rows below give T cell receptor beta chains drawn from one sample of a study of T cells in Graves' hyperthyroidism and ophthalmopathy. A single record per CDR3 protein comes from TCRdb applying MiXCR to the multiplex PCR reads. The sample records roughly 300,000 distinct CDR3 sequences, 25% to 30% being singletons. Sample: blood. These receptors all stem from a man between 40 and 49 years old with Graves' hyperthyroidism that later progressed to Graves' ophthalmopathy. Each CDR3 is given with its conserved first and last residue. The order of the fields is CDR3 DNA, CDR3 protein, clone size, D gene, V gene, J gene. The D gene is left open where the match is weak. Size is omitted from some rows. Given values are once, few, many or a class for expanded clones.

CDR3 DNA: TGTGCCACGACCCCCGGACAGGGGGGCGAGCAGTACTTC
CDR3 protein: CATTPGQGGEQYF
clone size: -
D gene: TRBD1
V gene: TRBV27
J gene: TRBJ2-7

CDR3 DNA: TGTGCCAGCAGCTCGGACAAGGCCTACGAGCAGTACTTC
CDR3 protein: CASSSDKAYEQYF
clone size: many
D gene: -
V gene: TRBV7-9
J gene: TRBJ2-7

CDR3 DNA: TGTGCCAGCAGTTCCTTGGCGGGAGCTGTGGCCGAGCAGTACTTC
CDR3 protein: CASSSLAGAVAEQYF
clone size: -
D gene: TRBD2
V gene: TRBV6-5
J gene: TRBJ2-7

CDR3 DNA: TGTGCTAGTGGTTTGGTATGCACGACCCAGTACTTC
CDR3 protein: CASGLVCTTQYF
clone size: -
D gene: -
V gene: TRBV12-5
J gene: TRBJ2-5

CDR3 DNA: TGTGCCAGCAGCAGACCCGGGACAGGGCCCCCCGGCGAGCAGTACTTC
CDR3 protein: CASSRPGTGPPGEQYF
clone size: -
D gene: TRBD1
V gene: TRBV28
J gene: TRBJ2-7

CDR3 DNA: TGCAGTGCTAGACCCTCTCTGGGAACTAACTATGGCTACACCTTC
CDR3 protein: CSARPSLGTNYGYTF
clone size: many
D gene: -
V gene: TRBV20-1
J gene: TRBJ1-2

CDR3 DNA: TGTGCCAGCAGCGGATCCCGGGAGGTCCGCCACAATGAGCAGTTCTTC
CDR3 protein: CASSGSREVRHNEQFF
clone size: many
D gene: TRBD2
V gene: TRBV7-9
J gene: TRBJ2-1

CDR3 DNA: TGTGCCAGCAGTGGGACAGGGGGTTTCTACGAGCAGTACTTC
CDR3 protein: CASSGTGGFYEQYF
clone size: -
D gene: TRBD1
V gene: TRBV12-3/TRBV12-4
J gene: TRBJ2-7

CDR3 DNA: TGTGCCAGCAGGATCGGGACAGATCGATCACCCCTCCACTTT
CDR3 protein: CASRIGTDRSPLHF
clone size: -
D gene: TRBD1
V gene: TRBV6-1
J gene: TRBJ1-6

CDR3 DNA: TGTGCCAGCAGTTTCATCCCGGGACAGGGGGACTATGGCTACACCTTC
CDR3 protein: CASSFIPGQGDYGYTF
clone size: many
D gene: TRBD1
V gene: TRBV6-6
J gene: TRBJ1-2

CDR3 DNA: TGTGCCAGCTCCGGTCCTCCCAATCAGCCCCAGCATTTT
CDR3 protein: CASSGPPNQPQHF
clone size: few
D gene: -
V gene: TRBV12-3/TRBV12-4
J gene: TRBJ1-5

CDR3 DNA: TGTGCCAGCAGTGAACTTGACATCAGGTACTTC
CDR3 protein: CASSELDIRYF
clone size: few
D gene: -
V gene: TRBV6-1
J gene: TRBJ2-5

CDR3 DNA: TGTGCCACCCGCGACGGTCACTTAGGAGGGTACGAGCAGTACTTC
CDR3 protein: CATRDGHLGGYEQYF
clone size: many
D gene: -
V gene: TRBV28
J gene: TRBJ2-7

CDR3 DNA: TGTGCCAGCAGTGGGGCCCGAAGTTACGAGCAGTACTTC
CDR3 protein: CASSGARSYEQYF
clone size: many
D gene: -
V gene: TRBV12-3/TRBV12-4
J gene: TRBJ2-7

CDR3 DNA: TGCGCCAGCAGCCTTCGGACTAGCAGCTACGAGCAGTACTTC
CDR3 protein: CASSLRTSSYEQYF
clone size: many
D gene: TRBD2
V gene: TRBV4-1
J gene: TRBJ2-7

CDR3 DNA: TGTGCCAGCAGTCACCGTTTCGAGCAGTACTTC
CDR3 protein: CASSHRFEQYF
clone size: many
D gene: -
V gene: TRBV12-3/TRBV12-4
J gene: TRBJ2-7

CDR3 DNA: TGTGCCAGCAGGCCTCCCCGCGACAGGGGAAACTATGGCTACACCTTC
CDR3 protein: CASRPPRDRGNYGYTF
clone size: -
D gene: TRBD1
V gene: TRBV6-1
J gene: TRBJ1-2

CDR3 DNA: TGTGCCAGCAGGGATAGACAGGGGGTATCCTACGAGCAGTACTTC
CDR3 protein: CASRDRQGVSYEQYF
clone size: many
D gene: TRBD1
V gene: TRBV2
J gene: TRBJ2-7

CDR3 DNA: TGTGCCAGCAGCCCGGCCTGGTCGTTTGGCTACACCTTC
CDR3 protein: CASSPAWSFGYTF
clone size: many
D gene: -
V gene: TRBV7-2
J gene: TRBJ1-2

CDR3 DNA: TGTGCCAGCAGTCTTTCTCCTCCTTCCGGGACTAACTCCTACGAGCAGTACTTC
CDR3 protein: CASSLSPPSGTNSYEQYF
clone size: -
D gene: TRBD2
V gene: TRBV27
J gene: TRBJ2-7

CDR3 DNA: TGCGCCAGCAGAACAGTGGCAAACTATGGCTACACCTTC
CDR3 protein: CASRTVANYGYTF
clone size: many
D gene: -
V gene: TRBV5-1
J gene: TRBJ1-2

CDR3 DNA: TGTGCTAGTAGCCCGAGGGGGAGTGGCGGGGAGCTGTTTTTT
CDR3 protein: CASSPRGSGGELFF
clone size: -
D gene: -
V gene: TRBV12-5
J gene: TRBJ2-2

CDR3 DNA: TGCGCCAGCAGCTCCGGGACAGGGGTACGCTATGGCTACACCTTC
CDR3 protein: CASSSGTGVRYGYTF
clone size: many
D gene: TRBD1
V gene: TRBV5-1
J gene: TRBJ1-2

CDR3 DNA: TGTGCCAGCAGTCTTACAGGGGTCAATCAGCCCCAGCATTTT
CDR3 protein: CASSLTGVNQPQHF
clone size: many
D gene: TRBD1
V gene: TRBV12-3/TRBV12-4
J gene: TRBJ1-5

CDR3 DNA: TGTGCCTGGCAACGGGAGACAGGGGGCCACTACGAGCAGTACTTC
CDR3 protein: CAWQRETGGHYEQYF
clone size: many
D gene: TRBD1
V gene: TRBV30
J gene: TRBJ2-7

CDR3 DNA: TGTGCCAGCAGAAAGGGGGGCAGGGGGTACACTGAAGCTTTCTTT
CDR3 protein: CASRKGGRGYTEAFF
clone size: -
D gene: TRBD1
V gene: TRBV12-3/TRBV12-4
J gene: TRBJ1-1

CDR3 DNA: TGTGCCAGCACCGACGGCCGTGGAGGGGACAAAAACATTCAGTACTTC
CDR3 protein: CASTDGRGGDKNIQYF
clone size: few
D gene: -
V gene: TRBV12-3/TRBV12-4
J gene: TRBJ2-4

CDR3 DNA: TGCGCCAGCAGCTTGGAGGGACAGGGGGTAGCTGAAGCTTTCTTT
CDR3 protein: CASSLEGQGVAEAFF
clone size: -
D gene: TRBD1
V gene: TRBV5-1
J gene: TRBJ1-1

CDR3 DNA: TGTGCCAGCATCAGGCCGGTGGTAGACACTGAAGCTTTCTTT
CDR3 protein: CASIRPVVDTEAFF
clone size: many
D gene: -
V gene: TRBV6-1
J gene: TRBJ1-1

CDR3 DNA: TGCAGTGCTACTCAGGGAAAGTACGAGCAGTACTTC
CDR3 protein: CSATQGKYEQYF
clone size: -
D gene: -
V gene: TRBV20-1
J gene: TRBJ2-7

CDR3 DNA: TGTGCCAGCAGCCTTGGGCTGGGGAGACAAGAGACCCAGTACTTC
CDR3 protein: CASSLGLGRQETQYF
clone size: once
D gene: -
V gene: TRBV7-2
J gene: TRBJ2-5

CDR3 DNA: TGTGCCAGTAGTAGTGAAGCGAGGGGGCCCCAGCATTTT
CDR3 protein: CASSSEARGPQHF
clone size: many
D gene: -
V gene: TRBV19
J gene: TRBJ1-5

CDR3 DNA: TGTGCCAGCAATTGGCGATTCTTTGACGAGCAGTACTTC
CDR3 protein: CASNWRFFDEQYF
clone size: -
D gene: -
V gene: TRBV28
J gene: TRBJ2-7

CDR3 DNA: TGCAGCGTCCAGGGGAGCTCCTACAATGAGCAGTTCTTC
CDR3 protein: CSVQGSSYNEQFF
clone size: many
D gene: -
V gene: TRBV29-1
J gene: TRBJ2-1

CDR3 DNA: TGTGCCAGCTCACCCCGAAGGGATGAGCCCCAGCATTTT
CDR3 protein: CASSPRRDEPQHF
clone size: many
D gene: -
V gene: TRBV18
J gene: TRBJ1-5

CDR3 DNA: TGTGCCATCAGTGACGACGGGAGAGCCTGGGAGACCCAGTACTTC
CDR3 protein: CAISDDGRAWETQYF
clone size: many
D gene: -
V gene: TRBV10-3
J gene: TRBJ2-5

CDR3 DNA: TGTGCCACCAGGGAAGCGGGACAGCACGACCACGAGCAGTACTTC
CDR3 protein: CATREAGQHDHEQYF
clone size: -
D gene: -
V gene: TRBV15
J gene: TRBJ2-7